The 2 T cell receptor beta chains below were found in one sample sequenced in a study. TCRdb re-called the 5' RACE reads with MiXCR, one entry per CDR3 protein. The sample yields around 30,000 distinct CDR3 sequences, approximately 24% seen once. Material for sequencing was memory CD4+ T cells sorted from blood. Noted subset: memory CD4+ T cells, CD4+CD45RO+CD25-. These receptors originate from a female donor with breast cancer.

In this sample, this clonotype is medium-sized. CDR3 in amino acids: CASSQDPGADYEQYF. Here the CDR3 DNA reads TGCGCCAGCAGCCAAGATCCGGGGGCGGACTACGAGCAGTACTTC. The chain couples TRBV4-1 to TRBJ2-7; either TRBD1 or TRBD2 may supply D (6 bases each). Trimming shortened V by 0 bases and J by 3 bases, and 12 bases separated the two germline ends. Germline V gene lookup returns CDR1 MGHRA and CDR2 YSYEKL. The CDR3 consists of 15 residues.

This clonotype has just a few counts. V gene TRBV4-1 combines with J gene TRBJ1-6, with 7 bases fitting TRBD1. CDR1 and CDR2 from the germline V gene are MGHRA and YSYEKL. This CDR3 has 19 amino acids. V shed 1 base and J 10 bases; nucleotides not matched to a gene: 19. The CDR3 is CASSQVGQEWLEWGSPLHF. The CDR3 DNA reads as TGCGCCAGCAGCCAAGTAGGACAGGAATGGCTCGAATGGGGATCACCCCTCCACTTT.